A selection of T cell receptor beta chains follows, all from one sample in a study of TIL therapy for anti-PD-1-resistant metastatic lung cancer. Clones were read by immunoSEQ multiplex PCR, and TCRdb kept only the in-frame ones, dropping some. In the table there are roughly 50,000 clones, 55% to 75% of which are singletons. This material consisted of tumor tissue, taken at baseline. The receptors originated from a person between 25 and 79 years old with non-small cell lung cancer. Both conserved end residues are part of each CDR3. The D gene is left open where the match is weak. A row's size may be missing; if present it is once, few, many or a size class.

CDR3: CASSLDPTQGGTDTQYF
DNA: TGTGCCAGCAGCTTAGATCCGACCCAAGGAGGCACAGATACGCAGTATTTT
D: -
V: TRBV11-3
length: 17
J: TRBJ2-3
size: -

CDR3: CASSHPGPGDSPLHF
DNA: TGTGCCAGCAGCCACCCGGGCCCGGGCGATTCACCCCTCCACTTT
D: -
V: TRBV7-3
length: 15
J: TRBJ1-6
size: -

CDR3: CASSGGRAENEQFF
DNA: TGCGCCAGCAGCGGCGGGAGGGCCGAGAATGAGCAGTTCTTC
D: TRBD2
V: TRBV5-1
length: 14
J: TRBJ2-1
size: -

CDR3: CASSLKRSSRTHEQFF
DNA: TGTGCCAGCAGCTTAAAGAGGTCTAGCAGGACGCATGAGCAGTTCTTC
D: -
V: TRBV7-3
length: 16
J: TRBJ2-1
size: -

CDR3: CASSIRDFNQPQHF
DNA: TGTGCCAGTAGCATCCGGGACTTCAATCAGCCCCAGCATTTT
D: -
V: TRBV19
length: 14
J: TRBJ1-5
size: -

CDR3: CASRAVSTGYEQYF
DNA: TGTGCCAGCAGGGCCGTGAGCACGGGGTACGAGCAGTACTTC
D: -
V: TRBV2
length: 14
J: TRBJ2-7
size: few

CDR3: CASSPSDYNEQFF
DNA: TGTGCCAGCAGCCCTTCCGATTACAATGAGCAGTTCTTC
D: -
V: TRBV5-4
length: 13
J: TRBJ2-1
size: -

CDR3: CASRGTGTVPAEKLFF
DNA: TGTGCCAGTAGGGGGACAGGGACCGTCCCAGCGGAAAAACTGTTTTTT
D: TRBD1
V: TRBV19
length: 16
J: TRBJ1-4
size: once

CDR3: CASSLRGTGELFF
DNA: TGTGCCAGCAGCTTGAGGGGCACCGGGGAGCTGTTTTTT
D: -
V: TRBV7-2
length: 13
J: TRBJ2-2
size: few

CDR3: CASSSAGQGYEQYF
DNA: TGTGCCAGCAGTTCCGCCGGACAGGGCTACGAGCAGTACTTC
D: TRBD1
V: TRBV6-6
length: 14
J: TRBJ2-7
size: -

CDR3: CASSLFGGTGELFF
DNA: TGCGCCAGCAGCTTGTTCGGGGGCACCGGGGAGCTGTTTTTT
D: -
V: TRBV5-1
length: 14
J: TRBJ2-2
size: -

CDR3: CASRGTAHYGYTF
DNA: TGTGCCAGCAGAGGGACGGCGCACTATGGCTACACCTTC
D: -
V: TRBV6-5
length: 13
J: TRBJ1-2
size: -